Listed below are T cell receptor beta chains from one sample, sequenced in a study of blood T cell repertoires in COVID-19. Generated by immunoSEQ multiplex PCR, the TCRdb table keeps only in-frame clones and is missing some. The data contain about 210,000 clones, about four fifths of them singletons. The sample consisted of peripheral blood. The receptor set was obtained from a man in his sixties with acute or convalescent COVID-19. Both conserved end residues are part of each CDR3. Each record gives: clone size, D gene, V gene, J gene, CDR3 protein, CDR3 DNA. A D gene is named only where the DNA matches it firmly. Only some rows state a clone size, as once, few, many or a class for expanded clones.

>-|-|TRBV9|TRBJ1-1
CASSPVRVGTEAFF
TGTGCCAGCAGCCCTGTGAGGGTCGGCACTGAAGCTTTCTTT
>few|TRBD1|TRBV27|TRBJ1-6
CASSSPDRGNSPLHF
TGTGCCAGCAGTTCCCCGGACAGGGGTAATTCACCCCTCCACTTT
>-|-|TRBV7-3|TRBJ2-1
CASSLVFGEQFF
TGTGCCAGCAGCTTAGTATTCGGTGAGCAGTTCTTC
>-|-|TRBV28|TRBJ1-2
CASSSPPRVPVGGYTF
TGTGCCAGCAGTTCCCCCCCCAGGGTTCCGGTGGGTGGCTACACCTTC
>-|-|TRBV5-1|TRBJ1-2
CASMHGAKENYGYTF
TGCGCCAGCATGCATGGGGCAAAAGAAAACTATGGCTACACCTTC
>-|-|TRBV18|TRBJ2-3
CASSPRMAGTDTQYF
TGTGCCAGCTCACCACGTATGGCAGGCACAGATACGCAGTATTTT
>-|TRBD2|TRBV2|TRBJ2-5
CASSGGATRQETQYF
TGTGCCAGCAGCGGGGGGGCGACTCGGCAAGAGACCCAGTACTTC
>-|-|TRBV6-5|TRBJ1-1
CASRLPQGENTEAFF
TGTGCCAGCAGATTACCACAGGGAGAGAACACTGAAGCTTTCTTT
>many|-|TRBV18|TRBJ2-1
CASSPPGDRFVNEQFF
TGTGCCAGCTCACCGCCAGGGGATCGATTTGTCAATGAGCAGTTCTTC
>-|-|TRBV5-5|TRBJ2-3
CASLRPGEDTQYF
TGTGCCAGTCTACGCCCAGGGGAGGATACGCAGTATTTT
>few|TRBD1|TRBV9|TRBJ1-3
CASSSGQGHSGNTIYF
TGTGCCAGCAGCTCAGGACAGGGTCACTCTGGAAACACCATATATTTT
>-|TRBD1|TRBV5-1|TRBJ1-5
CASSPDRGDRPQHF
TGCGCCAGCAGCCCCGACAGGGGAGATCGGCCCCAGCATTTT
>few|TRBD2|TRBV7-3|TRBJ2-1
CASSREGVLGNEQFF
TGTGCCAGCAGCCGGGAGGGGGTCCTAGGCAATGAGCAGTTCTTC
>-|-|TRBV27|TRBJ1-5
CASSLSGAGQPQHF
TGTGCCAGCAGTTTATCGGGGGCTGGACAGCCCCAGCATTTT
>-|TRBD2|TRBV27|TRBJ2-1
CASRRTSGRFRGNEQFF
TGTGCCAGCAGACGCACTAGCGGGAGGTTTCGGGGCAATGAGCAGTTCTTC
>-|-|TRBV6-5|TRBJ1-5
CASRDRGSNQPQHF
TGTGCCAGCAGGGACAGAGGTAGCAATCAGCCCCAGCATTTT
>-|TRBD1|TRBV27|TRBJ1-6
CASSYRGSNSPLHF
TGTGCCAGCAGTTACAGGGGTTCTAATTCACCCCTCCACTTT
>-|-|TRBV25-1|TRBJ1-1
CASSDWSSGPNTEAFF
TGTGCCAGCAGTGATTGGTCTAGCGGACCGAACACTGAAGCTTTCTTT
>-|-|TRBV19|TRBJ2-1
CASSWGLTSYNEQFF
TGTGCCAGTAGTTGGGGACTGACTTCCTACAATGAGCAGTTCTTC
>-|-|TRBV5-4|TRBJ1-5
CASSPGLSQPQHF
TGTGCCAGCAGCCCTGGACTTTCCCAGCCCCAGCATTTT
>-|-|TRBV3-1/TRBV3-2|TRBJ2-2
CASSHTSEGMGGIYPTGELFF
TGTGCCAGCAGCCACACGTCCGAAGGGATGGGCGGGATTTATCCCACCGGGGAGCTGTTTTTT
>-|TRBD2|TRBV9|TRBJ2-1
CASSVGRAGAGEQFF
TGTGCCAGCAGCGTAGGCCGAGCGGGGGCAGGTGAGCAGTTCTTC
>few|TRBD2|TRBV19|TRBJ2-7
CASSTVLAVEQYF
TGTGCCAGTAGTACCGTTCTAGCGGTCGAGCAGTACTTC
>-|-|TRBV29-1|TRBJ1-2
CSVEAGRGYTF
TGCAGCGTTGAAGCAGGGAGGGGCTACACCTTC
>-|-|TRBV19|TRBJ1-5
CASSIGGGQPQHF
TGTGCCAGTAGTATAGGTGGGGGGCAGCCCCAGCATTTT
>-|-|TRBV30|TRBJ2-7
CAWSDFGGSLPYEQYF
TGTGCCTGGAGTGATTTTGGGGGCTCTTTACCCTACGAGCAGTACTTC
>-|-|TRBV5-1|TRBJ1-3
CASSLRGSGNTIYF
TGCGCCAGCAGCTTGAGAGGCTCTGGAAACACCATATATTTT
>-|TRBD1|TRBV12-5|TRBJ1-5
CASGLAGGAGNQPQHF
TGTGCTAGTGGTTTAGCAGGGGGCGCGGGCAATCAGCCCCAGCATTTT